One sample yielded the 19 T cell receptor beta chains listed below, sequenced in a study of regulatory T cells in long-lasting Graves disease. Documented time point: newly diagnosed GD, antithyroid drugs for less than 3 months. RNA isolated from PBMCs was used to make the TCR library. In building TCR beta libraries, iRepertoire HTBI primers were used together with Arm-PCR of CDR3 regions. Each CDR3 protein gets one entry after TCRdb re-called the multiplex PCR reads with MiXCR. The sample records about 200,000 distinct CDR3 sequences, around 20% being singletons. The same sample was also studied in work on T cells in Graves' hyperthyroidism and ophthalmopathy.

Sequencing was performed on peripheral blood mononuclear cells (PBMCs), taken at new diagnosis, from a patient treated with antithyroid drugs. The origin of the receptors is a woman in her thirties with Graves disease.

In its sample, this clonotype was seen many times. The chain employs TRBV2 and TRBJ2-1, with a possible D match to TRBD2 (7 bases). CDR3 size: 14 residues. V lost 5 bases to trimming and J lost 8 bases, with 16 bases between them. CDR1 and CDR2 (germline): SNHLY, FYNNEI. The CDR3 reads CASSKGGGRHEQFF. CDR3 DNA: TGTGCCAGCAGTAAGGGGGGGGGCCGGCATGAGCAGTTCTTC. The variable domain in full, with the rest retrieved from reference TRBV2 and TRBJ2-1, is EPEVTQTPSHQVTQMGQEVILRCVPISNHLYFYWYRQILGQKVEFLVSFYNNEISEKSEIFDDQFSVERPDGSNFTLKIRSTKLEDSAMYFCASSKGGGRHEQFFGPGTRLTVL.

This clonotype was recorded at least ten times. The chain has TRBV12-3 or TRBV12-4 and TRBJ1-1; D is ambiguous. The CDR3 runs 13 residues. Trimming took off 5 bases at V and 0 bases at J, with 7 bases between the two ends. This CDR3 reads CASSSDMNTEAFF. CDR3 sequence (DNA): TGTGCCAGCAGTAGCGACATGAACACTGAAGCTTTCTTT.

This chain links TRBV11-2 with TRBJ1-1, with 8 bases matching TRBD1. The CDR3 sequence is 15 residues long. The germline V gene encodes CDR1 SGHAT and CDR2 FQNNGV. Germline trimming cut 5 bases from V and 5 bases from J; bases unmatched to any gene: 10. The CDR3 bases are TGTGCCAGCAGCCACACGGACAGGGTACGGACTGAAGCTTTCTTT. Translation gives CASSHTDRVRTEAFF.

This clonotype was found many times. The gene calls are TRBV3-1 and TRBJ2-1; 11 positions agree with TRBD2. Per germline, CDR1 LGHDT and CDR2 YNNKEL (reference sequence). The ends lost 4 bases at V and 2 bases at J; junction bases unmatched: 1. The CDR3 spans 15 residues. The CDR3 DNA is TGTGCCAGCAGCCTAGCGGGGGGGACCTACAATGAGCAGTTCTTC. This encodes CASSLAGGTYNEQFF.

The genes are TRBV9 and TRBJ2-6; D might be TRBD2 (7 bases). V lost 4 bases and J lost 3, with 17 bases in between. There are 17 residues in the CDR3. Germline V CDR1 and CDR2: SGDLS, YYNGEE. The CDR3 nucleotides are TGTGCCAGCAGCTTACTAGGGGGGGGTGGTGGGGCCAACGTCCTGACTTTC. This gives the protein CASSLLGGGGGANVLTF.

This clonotype was recorded many times. The chain carries TRBV3-1 and TRBJ2-2; D remains unclear. The CDR3 is 14 amino acids. V lost 1 base and J lost 6, with 9 bases in between. Per germline, CDR1 LGHDT and CDR2 YNNKEL (reference sequence). The CDR3 region has the DNA TGTGCCAGCAGCCAAGCGGGCGGCGCCGGGGAGCTGTTTTTT. Amino acids: CASSQAGGAGELFF.

Many counts were recorded for this clonotype. The CDR3 DNA reads TGTGCCAGCAGCTTTGGTCAGGGACCTCCCCTCCACTTT. It encodes CASSFGQGPPLHF. The chain joins TRBV5-5 to TRBJ1-6, with D possibly TRBD1 on 5 matching bases. Trimming took off 2 bases at V and 13 bases at J, with 13 bases between the two ends. Germline lookup yields CDR1 SGHKS and CDR2 YYEKEE (reference sequence). The CDR3 has 13 amino acids.

This clonotype has ten or more counts. V is TRBV18 and J is TRBJ1-2; the D is unclear. The germline V gene encodes CDR1 KGHSH and CDR2 LQKENI. Trimming took 2 bases from V and 1 from J, leaving 11 bases between them. CDR3 length equals 15 residues. The chain's CDR3 is CASSPTRLSNYGYTF. CDR3 coding DNA: TGTGCCAGCTCACCAACCAGACTGAGTAACTATGGCTACACCTTC.

The chain has TRBV28 and TRBJ2-7; 10 bases fit TRBD1. Losses at the gene ends were 1 base for V and 4 bases for J; bases not matched to a gene: 4. The CDR3 runs to 15 residues. Per the germline V gene, CDR1 is MDHEN and CDR2 is SYDVKM. CDR3 nucleotide sequence: TGTGCCAGCAGTTTATATGGGGGACAGGGGTACGAGCAGTACTTC. It specifies CASSLYGGQGYEQYF.

V usage is TRBV11-2 and J usage is TRBJ2-1; D gene uncertain. From germline, CDR1 is SGHAT and CDR2 FQNNGV. Trimming took off 1 base at V and 5 bases at J, with 9 bases between the two ends. CDR3 length: 14 amino acids. CDR3 bases: TGTGCCAGCAGCTTAGGATCGGCAAACAATGAGCAGTTCTTC. Protein: CASSLGSANNEQFF. The whole variable domain, filled in from reference TRBV11-2 and TRBJ2-1, reads EAGVAQSPRYKIIEKRQSVAFWCNPISGHATLYWYQQILGQGPKLLIQFQNNGVVDDSQLPKDRFSAERLKGVDSTLKIQPAKLEDSAVYLCASSLGSANNEQFFGPGTRLTVL.

This clonotype was detected ten times or more. The chain has TRBV12-3 or TRBV12-4 and TRBJ2-2; 8 bases match TRBD1. The CDR3 is 18 residues long. Trimming took 5 bases from V and 1 from J; bases not matched to a gene: 12. The CDR3 nucleotides read TGTGCCAGCAGTCTTGGGCGACAGGGGAAGGGGAACACCGGGGAGCTGTTTTTT. Translated: CASSLGRQGKGNTGELFF.

This clonotype was picked up many times. The chain joins TRBV12-3 or TRBV12-4 to TRBJ2-2; TRBD1 might be the D (5 bases). Trimming pared 3 bases from V and 4 bases from J, leaving 9 bases between. There are 14 residues in the CDR3. The chain's CDR3 is CASSLTAGTGELFF. The CDR3 bases are TGTGCCAGCAGTTTGACAGCAGGCACCGGGGAGCTGTTTTTT.

This rearrangement joins TRBV6-1 to TRBJ2-2; TRBD1 is a possible D gene (5 bases). V lost 7 bases, J lost 6 bases, and 18 bases lay in between. The germline gives CDR1 MNHNS, CDR2 SASEGT. The length of the CDR3 is 15 residues. The DNA for the CDR3 is TGTGCCAGCACCATAGGGGCCGGCGCCCCCGGGGAGCTGTTTTTT. This sequence encodes CASTIGAGAPGELFF.

This clonotype was counted ten times or more. The rearrangement joins TRBV11-2 to TRBJ2-1; no clear D. Germline V CDR1 and CDR2: SGHAT, FQNNGV. The ends were cut back, 8 bases at V and 6 bases at J, with 20 bases in the middle. CDR3 length: 15 amino acids. CDR3 loop: CASQRPGRDSNEQFF. The CDR3 DNA follows: TGTGCCAGCCAACGGCCCGGACGAGACTCCAATGAGCAGTTCTTC. Full variable domain (outside the CDR3, taken from reference TRBV11-2 and TRBJ2-1): EAGVAQSPRYKIIEKRQSVAFWCNPISGHATLYWYQQILGQGPKLLIQFQNNGVVDDSQLPKDRFSAERLKGVDSTLKIQPAKLEDSAVYLCASQRPGRDSNEQFFGPGTRLTVL.

The chain combines TRBV30 with TRBJ2-3, with 13 positions matching TRBD2. This CDR3 is 17 amino acids long. Looked up from germline, CDR1 is GTSNPN and CDR2 is SVGIG (reference sequence). Losses at the gene ends were 5 bases for V and 8 bases for J; bases not matched to a gene: 16. DNA for the CDR3: TGTGCCTGGGGCTCGGCACTAGCGGGGGGGCGCAGGGGTACGCAGTATTTT. This encodes CAWGSALAGGRRGTQYF.

The chain joins TRBV7-9 to TRBJ2-4; maybe TRBD1 (8 bases). Trimming stripped 5 bases from V and 8 bases from J, with 16 bases between. This CDR3 is 14 amino acids long. Germline V lookup: CDR1 SEHNR, CDR2 FQNEAQ (reference sequence). CDR3 in amino acids: CASSLTGGGDIQYF. CDR3 sequence (DNA): TGTGCCAGCAGCCTCACAGGGGGGGGAGACATTCAGTACTTC.

This sequence joins TRBV20-1 and TRBJ2-7, with a weak D call TRBD2 (6 bases). There are 13 residues in the CDR3. Germline V gene lookup returns CDR1 DFQATT and CDR2 SNEGSKA (reference sequence). V gave up 3 bases and J gave up 0 bases, with 9 bases separating them. The CDR3 coding sequence is TGCAGTGCTAGCGCGGGACTCTCCTACGAGCAGTACTTC. Translating it yields CSASAGLSYEQYF.

At least ten counts were recorded for this clonotype. This chain connects TRBV5-7 to TRBJ1-5; 10 bases fit TRBD1. TRBV5-7 has ORF status, its function being uncertain. Losses at the gene ends were 1 base for V and 1 base for J; bases not matched to a gene: 8. The CDR3 sequence is 18 residues long. This chain's CDR3 is CASSLSFSGQGSNQPQHF. The DNA of the CDR3 is TGTGCCAGCAGCTTGTCTTTTTCGGGACAGGGGAGCAATCAGCCCCAGCATTTT.

This clonotype was detected ten times or more. This sequence joins TRBV6-1 and TRBJ1-5; 7 bases are a match to TRBD1. V was clipped by 7 bases and J by 0 bases; unmatched bases: 12. The CDR3 is made up of 17 amino acids. The germline V gene has CDR1 MNHNS and CDR2 SASEGT. CDR3 in amino acids: CASIPGQRTYSNQPQHF. The CDR3 region has the DNA TGTGCCAGCATTCCGGGACAGCGAACATATAGCAATCAGCCCCAGCATTTT.